Below, one T cell receptor beta chain is given with its context. TCRdb keeps only in-frame clones here, not all; method: immunoSEQ multiplex PCR. The sample consists of some 75,000 clones, more than 90% of them appearing once. The CDR3 contains 13 residues. Unmatched junction bases numbered 11, after V lost 5 bases and J lost 11 bases. Per the germline V gene, CDR1 is SGHVS and CDR2 is FQNEAQ. The data originate from a study of T cell changes during pregnancy in multiple sclerosis. The chain has TRBV7-8 and TRBJ1-1, with 7 bases aligning to TRBD1. The sample here was peripheral blood, taken in the second trimester of pregnancy. The receptor comes from a female donor with multiple sclerosis, enrolled in a pregnancy study. The CDR3 spells CASSPLNTQGAFF. CDR3 bases: TGTGCCAGCAGCCCACTGAATACACAGGGGGCTTTCTTT.